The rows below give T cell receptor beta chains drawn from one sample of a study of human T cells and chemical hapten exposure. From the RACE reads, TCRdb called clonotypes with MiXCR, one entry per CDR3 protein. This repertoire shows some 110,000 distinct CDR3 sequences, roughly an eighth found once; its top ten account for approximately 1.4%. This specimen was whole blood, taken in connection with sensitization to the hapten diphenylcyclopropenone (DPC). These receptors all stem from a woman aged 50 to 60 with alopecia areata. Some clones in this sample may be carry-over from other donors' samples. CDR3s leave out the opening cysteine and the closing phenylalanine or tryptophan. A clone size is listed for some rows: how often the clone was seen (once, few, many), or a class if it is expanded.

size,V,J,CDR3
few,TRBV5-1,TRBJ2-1,ASSFGQDWSEQF
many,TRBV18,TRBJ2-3,ASSTRVDTQY
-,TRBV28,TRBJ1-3,ASSFLRDRFSGNTIY
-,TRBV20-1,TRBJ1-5,SARTPGANQPQH
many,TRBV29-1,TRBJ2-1,SVPSRLAGGPYNEQF
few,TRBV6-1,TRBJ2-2,ASKPAGSDAGELF
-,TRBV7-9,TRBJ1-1,ASSLSRQGRAF
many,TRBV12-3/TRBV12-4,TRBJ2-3,ASSRQSAITDTQY
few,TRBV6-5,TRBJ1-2,ASSYGQGLIDGYT
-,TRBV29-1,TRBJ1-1,SVRAQGRDTEAF
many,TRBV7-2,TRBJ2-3,ASSLASRITDTQY
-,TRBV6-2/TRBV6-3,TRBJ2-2,ASGNGGAGTGELF
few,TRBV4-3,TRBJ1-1,ASSPWEGWGTEAF
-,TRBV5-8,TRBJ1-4,ASSRDRGREKLF
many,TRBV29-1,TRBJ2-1,SVVGYNEQF
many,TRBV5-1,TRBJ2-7,ASSLEWTEQY
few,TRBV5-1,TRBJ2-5,ASTSGAGQTQY
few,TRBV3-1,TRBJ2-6,ASSRAAGANVLT
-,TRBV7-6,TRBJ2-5,ASSPTLGETQY
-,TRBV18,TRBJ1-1,ASSQGQGGTEAF
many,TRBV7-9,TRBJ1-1,ASSRSEGYTEAF
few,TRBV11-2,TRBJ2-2,ASRTVGRRTGELF
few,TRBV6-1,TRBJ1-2,ASSEFDWYGYT
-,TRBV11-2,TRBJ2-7,ASSPSTTYEQY
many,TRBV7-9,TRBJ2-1,ASSPQGARINEQF
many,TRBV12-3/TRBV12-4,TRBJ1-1,ASSKGALDTEAF
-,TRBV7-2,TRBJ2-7,ASSPSWGSPEQY
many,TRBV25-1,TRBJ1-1,ASSLTGYQLGAF